This TCR beta chain was identified in a study of T-cell reconstitution after alpha-beta-depleted transplantation in children. Researchers prepared the TCRbeta library using unique molecular identifiers, the study reports. TCRdb reprocessed the PCR reads with MiXCR, giving one entry per CDR3 protein. The table includes roughly 500,000 distinct CDR3 sequences, 18% detected once. This CDR3 has 13 amino acids. Germline V gene lookup returns CDR1 GTSNPN and CDR2 SVGIG (reference sequence). V shed 0 bases and J shed 4 bases, with 9 bases lying between them. The gene calls are TRBV30 and TRBJ1-1; D gene uncertain. The sequence was obtained from a human donor who donated a stem cell graft to a child with acute lymphoblastic leukemia. The material was PBMCs from the stem cell graft donor, obtained from the stem cell graft. This CDR3 is CAWSVPGVTEAFF. The DNA for the CDR3 is TGTGCCTGGAGTGTCCCCGGGGTCACTGAAGCTTTCTTT.